These 27 T cell receptor beta chains were all obtained from the same sample, sequenced in a study of cytomegalovirus exposure and HLA in healthy donors (dated by TCRdb to 2016 to 2017). Receptor libraries were prepared by the immunoSEQ multiplex PCR assay. For the multiplex PCR, a mixture combining 60 forward primers for TCR Vbeta segments and 13 reverse primers for TCR Jbeta segments was used. TCRdb stores this immuneACCESS table with in-frame sequences only. Part of the clones is absent; in the studies checked, under half of the shortfall reflects unresolved V genes, and no reason is known for the rest. The sample contains a few hundred thousand clones, approximately 80% of them found a single time. About 0.3% of the sample lies in the top ten. The sample taken for sequencing was PBMCs. These receptor sequences come from a girl aged 2-10 years in good health and CMV-seronegative.

The chain joins TRBV6-5 to TRBJ1-5; 7 bases fit TRBD1. In germline, CDR1 is MNHEY, CDR2 SVGAGI. The CDR3 is 14 residues long. The V and J ends lost 6 bases and 3 bases, in that order; junction bases with no gene match: 5. The CDR3 region is CASSLGQLNQPQHF. The CDR3 nucleotides read TGTGCCAGCAGCCTGGGACAGCTCAATCAGCCCCAGCATTTT.

This clone was found a few times. The rearrangement uses TRBV13 and TRBJ2-3, with TRBD2 identical over 9 bases. The CDR3 spans 15 residues. CDR1 and CDR2 (germline): PRHDT, FYEKMQ (reference sequence). Trimming cost V 5 bases and J 3 bases; bases outside gene matches: 6. In nucleotides, the CDR3 is TGTGCCAGCAGCCCCCTCAGCGGGAGGACAGATACGCAGTATTTT. Protein: CASSPLSGRTDTQYF.

This chain joins TRBV4-2 and TRBJ1-4, with D possibly matching TRBD1 (5 bases). Germline CDR1 LGHNA, CDR2 YNFKEQ. Trimming left V 0 bases short and J 7 bases short, with 12 bases between. The CDR3 is 15 residues long. The CDR3 DNA follows: TGTGCCAGCAGCCAAGATCCGTGGACACGTGAAAAACTGTTTTTT. This gives the protein CASSQDPWTREKLFF.

The genes are TRBV5-4 and TRBJ2-3; D gene unclear. Trimming pared 1 base from V and 1 base from J, leaving 10 bases between. The length of the CDR3 is 15 residues. Germline loops: CDR1 SGHNT, CDR2 YYREEE (reference sequence). The CDR3 DNA reads as TGTGCCAGCAGCTTGTGGCTAGACCGCACAGATACGCAGTATTTT. Encoded protein: CASSLWLDRTDTQYF. Full variable domain (remainder filled in from reference TRBV5-4 and TRBJ2-3): ETGVTQSPTHLIKTRGQQVTLRCSSQSGHNTVSWYQQALGQGPQFIFQYYREEENGRGNFPPRFSGLQFPNYSSELNVNALELDDSALYLCASSLWLDRTDTQYFGPGTRLTVL.

The chain joins TRBV5-8 to TRBJ1-4; D gene ambiguous. Trimming pared 2 bases from V and 7 bases from J, leaving 12 bases between. Germline V gene lookup returns CDR1 SGHTS and CDR2 YDEGEE. This CDR3 is 14 amino acids long. The CDR3 sequence is CASSLWEDGEKLFF. DNA of the CDR3: TGTGCCAGCAGCTTATGGGAGGACGGTGAAAAACTGTTTTTT.

J is TRBJ2-3 and V is TRBV28; 12 positions match TRBD2. The ends lost 6 bases at V and 1 base at J; junction bases unmatched: 2. The CDR3 sequence is 15 residues long. Germline lookup yields CDR1 MDHEN and CDR2 SYDVKM. CDR3 loop: CASRRLAGGTDTQYF. CDR3 nucleotides: TGTGCCAGCAGACGACTAGCGGGGGGCACAGATACGCAGTATTTT.

The chain employs TRBV25-1 and TRBJ1-2; D might be TRBD1 (6 bases). The V gene lost 0 bases and the J gene lost 6 bases, with 14 bases spanning the gap. This CDR3 spans 15 amino acids. Germline assignment: CDR1 MGHDK and CDR2 SYGVNS. The CDR3 spells CASSEYPGAADGYTF. CDR3 in DNA: TGTGCCAGCAGTGAATATCCAGGGGCCGCAGATGGCTACACCTTC.

The gene calls are TRBV20-1 and TRBJ1-2; no firm D call. The germline gives CDR1 DFQATT, CDR2 SNEGSKA (reference sequence). V lost 2 bases to trimming and J lost 4 bases, with 5 bases between them. CDR3 length: 11 residues. The CDR3 spells CSARQIYGYTF. CDR3 in DNA: TGCAGTGCTAGACAGATCTATGGCTACACCTTC.

The genes are TRBV11-2 and TRBJ2-7; possible D gene TRBD1, 6 bases. This CDR3 has 15 amino acids. With 2 bases removed from V and 0 bases from J, the gap between germline ends came to 11 bases. CDR1 is SGHAT, CDR2 FQNNGV, per germline. CDR3 residues: CASSLSGTLSYEQYF. CDR3 nucleotides: TGTGCCAGCAGCTTATCCGGGACACTCTCCTACGAGCAGTACTTC.

This chain's CDR3 is CASSLQGAGVAYEQYF. For the CDR3, the DNA is TGTGCCAGCAGCTTACAAGGGGCGGGAGTCGCCTACGAGCAGTACTTC. The rearrangement uses TRBV7-2 and TRBJ2-7, with 7 bases identical to TRBD2. CDR3 length: 16 residues. V lost 2 bases to trimming and J lost 2 bases; unmatched junction nucleotides: 9. From germline, CDR1 is SGHTA and CDR2 FQGNSA.

This sequence joins TRBV30 and TRBJ2-3, with 7 nucleotides matching TRBD2. The junction had 9 bases not matched to a gene; V was cut back by 2 bases and J by 10 bases. Germline V CDR1 and CDR2: GTSNPN, SVGIG (reference sequence). The CDR3 has 13 residues. The CDR3 reads CAWSKRGESAQYF. The CDR3 DNA reads TGTGCCTGGAGTAAACGGGGGGAGTCAGCGCAGTATTTT.

A single count supports this clone. The genes are TRBV5-1 and TRBJ2-7, with D perhaps matching TRBD2 (5 bases). The V and J ends lost 0 bases and 1 base respectively, with 8 bases between them. CDR1 is SGHRS, CDR2 YFSETQ, per germline. The CDR3 is 14 residues long. The CDR3 loop reads CASSLDGLSYEQYF. In DNA form, the CDR3 reads TGCGCCAGCAGCTTGGATGGACTTTCCTACGAGCAGTACTTC.

V usage is TRBV28 and J usage is TRBJ1-2; 12 bases map to TRBD1. Germline V lookup: CDR1 MDHEN, CDR2 SYDVKM. V was pared by 5 bases and J by 8 bases, with 9 bases of the junction left unmatched. The length of the CDR3 is 15 residues. The DNA of the CDR3 is TGTGCCAGCAGTGACCGGGACAGGGGGCTTGGGGGCTACACCTTC. This translates into CASSDRDRGLGGYTF.

The rearrangement links TRBV29-1 to TRBJ2-5, with D perhaps matching TRBD1 (5 bases). The germline V gene encodes CDR1 SQVTM and CDR2 ANQGSEA. CDR3 length equals 14 residues. The germline V and J ends were trimmed by 4 bases and 0 bases, with 12 bases remaining between them. The CDR3 nucleotides read TGCAGCGTTGGGGTAGGGGCACACCAAGAGACCCAGTACTTC. This sequence encodes CSVGVGAHQETQYF.

CDR3 nucleotides: TGTGCCAGCAGCCCCGGGCCCGGGACTAGCGGGGGGGCAGATACGCAGTATTTT. It is translated as CASSPGPGTSGGADTQYF. The genes are TRBV5-8 and TRBJ2-3; 16 nucleotides match TRBD2. In germline, CDR1 is SGHTS, CDR2 YDEGEE. V dropped 4 bases and J dropped 4; count of bases not matched to a gene: 9. The CDR3 length is 18 residues.

The CDR3 DNA reads as TGTGCCAGCAGCTCGGGGCCAGGGGGCCTCTCCGAGCAGTACTTC. Translating gives CASSSGPGGLSEQYF. The chain carries TRBV6-1 and TRBJ2-7; 8 bases agree with TRBD1. In germline, CDR1 is MNHNS, CDR2 SASEGT. The CDR3 totals 15 residues. V was clipped by 6 bases and J by 6 bases; unmatched bases: 13.

The V and J genes are TRBV5-1 and TRBJ1-2; 8 bases line up with TRBD1. The germline gives CDR1 SGHRS, CDR2 YFSETQ. The CDR3 is 18 residues long. V shed 4 bases and J 2 bases; nucleotides not matched to a gene: 16. The CDR3 DNA reads TGCGCCAGCAGCCTAGGGACAGGCTTAGCCCTTCGGAACTATGGCTACACCTTC. Amino acid sequence: CASSLGTGLALRNYGYTF.

This chain links TRBV7-9 with TRBJ2-1; 10 bases are shared with TRBD2. The V segment lost 7 bases and the J segment 3 bases; nucleotides outside the gene matches: 6. Germline lookup yields CDR1 SEHNR and CDR2 FQNEAQ (reference sequence). This CDR3 spans 15 amino acids. As DNA, the CDR3 is TGTGCCAGCAACTCCCTAGCGGGGGTCTACAATGAGCAGTTCTTC. It yields the protein CASNSLAGVYNEQFF.

The rearrangement joins TRBV4-2 to TRBJ2-1, with 8 bases matching TRBD2. The CDR3 is 18 amino acids. Germline CDR1 is LGHNA and CDR2 is YNFKEQ. The J segment lost 2 bases and the V segment lost 0 bases, leaving 9 bases of the junction unmatched. In nucleotides, the CDR3 is TGTGCCAGCAGCCAAGAAAGATCTAGCGGGTTCACCTACAATGAGCAGTTCTTC. Translation: CASSQERSSGFTYNEQFF.

This chain connects TRBV6-1 to TRBJ2-7, with 8 nucleotides matching TRBD1. This CDR3 spans 14 amino acids. Germline trimming cut 3 bases from V and 3 bases from J; bases unmatched to any gene: 4. CDR1 and CDR2 (germline): MNHNS, SASEGT. The CDR3 coding sequence is TGTGCCAGCAGTGAGGTCGGACAGGGCTACGAGCAGTACTTC. It yields the protein CASSEVGQGYEQYF.

The CDR3 DNA sequence: TGTGCCTGGAAGACAGGGGGCCACCCCCAGTTCTTC. This sequence encodes CAWKTGGHPQFF. This chain links TRBV30 with TRBJ2-1; 10 bases line up with TRBD1. CDR3 size: 12 residues. Germline V gene data show CDR1 as GTSNPN and CDR2 as SVGIG (reference sequence). Trimming removed 4 bases from V and 13 bases from J; junction bases left unmatched: 7.

The chain recombines TRBV5-3 with TRBJ2-4; TRBD1 might be the D (6 bases). TRBV5-3 is classed as an ORF, of uncertain function. V gave up 6 bases and J gave up 3 bases, with 19 bases separating them. The CDR3 spans 16 residues. In nucleotides, the CDR3 is TGTGCCAGAACTAATGACAGGTCCGGGGTCAAAAACATTCAGTACTTC. It codes for CARTNDRSGVKNIQYF.

This clone was detected only once. This chain uses TRBV6-1 with TRBJ2-7, with 8 bases fitting TRBD2. Trimming removed 3 bases from V and 7 bases from J; junction bases left unmatched: 14. The CDR3 consists of 16 residues. CDR1 is MNHNS, CDR2 SASEGT, per germline. CDR3 sequence reads: CASSDLSYGRAEEQYF. In DNA form, the CDR3 reads TGTGCCAGCAGTGATCTTTCGTACGGGAGGGCCGAAGAGCAGTACTTC.

The V gene is TRBV7-9, the J gene TRBJ1-1; no clear D. V was shortened by 8 bases and J by 1 base, with 8 bases between the two germline ends. CDR1 SEHNR and CDR2 FQNEAQ come from the germline V gene (reference sequence). This CDR3 is 12 amino acids long. The CDR3 reads CASGHSNTEAFF. The CDR3 bases are TGTGCCAGCGGTCACTCGAACACTGAAGCTTTCTTT.

CDR3 DNA sequence: TGTGCCAGCAGCTTCCCGGGGGGCTCGGAGACCCAGTACTTC. The encoded protein is CASSFPGGSETQYF. J is TRBJ2-5 and V is TRBV7-9; tentatively, D is TRBD2 (7 bases). With 3 bases removed from V and 5 bases from J, the gap between germline ends came to 13 bases. The CDR3 extends over 14 amino acids. Germline V gene lookup returns CDR1 SEHNR and CDR2 FQNEAQ (reference sequence).

This clone has more than one count but fewer than ten. The rearrangement joins TRBV28 to TRBJ1-5; a weak D match, TRBD1 (6 bases). The CDR3 covers 15 residues. V lost 4 bases and J lost 4, with 14 bases in between. Germline CDR1 reads MDHEN; CDR2 reads SYDVKM. The CDR3 bases are TGTGCCAGCAGTTCCGGGACACTATTAAATCAGCCCCAGCATTTT. It translates to CASSSGTLLNQPQHF.

The chain is built from TRBV7-6 and TRBJ1-1; TRBD1 matches 10 bases. CDR1 is SGHVS and CDR2 is FNYEAQ in the germline V gene. Losses at the gene ends were 5 bases for V and 3 bases for J; bases not matched to a gene: 3. The CDR3 length is 14 residues. As DNA, the CDR3 is TGTGCCAGCAGCCGGGACAGGGGCGACACTGAAGCTTTCTTT. This codes for CASSRDRGDTEAFF.